The sequence of this T cell receptor beta chain was determined in a study of glioma-infiltrating T cells after dendritic cell vaccination. The overall study: Glioblastoma patients came from Phase I and II dendritic cell vaccination trials. Patients received three intradermal dendritic cell vaccine injections at biweekly intervals. Findings and caveats of the study: Few patients contributed both blood and tumor specimens.

To note about this clone: What it recognizes is unknown.

This CDR3 spans 11 amino acids. V was trimmed by 4 bases and J by 2 bases, leaving 4 bases between them. Germline V lookup: CDR1 DFQATT, CDR2 SNEGSKA (reference sequence). Libraries were prepared by immunoSEQ multiplex PCR; TCRdb keeps only in-frame clonotypes and omits some of them. The sample records more than 55,000 clones, about 85% being singletons. Time point denoted: after dendritic cell vaccination, including at tumor progression/relapse. None of the glioblastoma patients had an isocitrate dehydrogenase mutation. This clonotype was obtained from a human donor with glioblastoma. This chain links TRBV20-1 with TRBJ2-3, with D unresolved. This sample comprised blood, obtained after dendritic cell vaccination. DNA for the CDR3: TGCAGTGCTACCCTCACAGATACGCAGTATTTT. The encoded protein is CSATLTDTQYF.